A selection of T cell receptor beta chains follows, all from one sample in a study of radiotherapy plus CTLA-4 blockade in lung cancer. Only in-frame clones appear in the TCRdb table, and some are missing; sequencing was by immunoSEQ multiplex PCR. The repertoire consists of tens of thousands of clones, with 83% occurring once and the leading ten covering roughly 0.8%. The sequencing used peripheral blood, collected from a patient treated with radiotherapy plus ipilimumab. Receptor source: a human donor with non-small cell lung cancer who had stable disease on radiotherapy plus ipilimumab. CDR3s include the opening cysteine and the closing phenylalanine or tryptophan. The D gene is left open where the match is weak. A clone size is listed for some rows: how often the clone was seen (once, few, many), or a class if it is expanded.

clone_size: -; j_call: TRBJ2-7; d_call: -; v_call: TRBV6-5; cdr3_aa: CASSGLVGSYEQYF; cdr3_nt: TGTGCCAGCAGTGGCCTAGTTGGATCCTACGAGCAGTACTTC
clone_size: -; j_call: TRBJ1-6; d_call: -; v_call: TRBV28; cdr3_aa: CASSLVRDNSPLHF; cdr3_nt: TGTGCCAGCAGTTTAGTTAGGGATAATTCACCCCTCCACTTT
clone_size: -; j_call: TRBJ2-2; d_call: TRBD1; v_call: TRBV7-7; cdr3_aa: CASSADRLYTGELFF; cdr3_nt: TGTGCTAGCAGCGCGGACAGGTTGTACACCGGGGAGCTGTTTTTT
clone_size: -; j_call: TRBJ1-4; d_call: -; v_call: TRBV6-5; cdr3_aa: CASSLSLGVREKLFF; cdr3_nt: TGTGCCAGCAGCCTCTCTTTAGGGGTGCGGGAAAAACTGTTTTTT
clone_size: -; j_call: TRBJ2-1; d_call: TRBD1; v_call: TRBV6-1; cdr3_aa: CASSVRQGDRASNEQFF; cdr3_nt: TGTGCCAGCAGTGTACGACAGGGAGATAGGGCCTCCAATGAGCAGTTCTTC
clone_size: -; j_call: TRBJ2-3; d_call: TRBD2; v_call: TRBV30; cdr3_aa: CAWSPVHGLALSSTDTQYF; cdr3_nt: TGTGCCTGGAGTCCTGTGCATGGACTAGCGCTCTCTAGCACAGATACGCAGTATTTT
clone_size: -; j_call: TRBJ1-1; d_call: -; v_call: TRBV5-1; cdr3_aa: CASSFKGQNTEAFF; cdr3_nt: TGCGCCAGCAGCTTTAAGGGGCAGAACACTGAAGCTTTCTTT
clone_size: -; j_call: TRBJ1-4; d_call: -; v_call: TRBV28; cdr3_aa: CASSARVSVPTNEKLFF; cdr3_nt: TGTGCCAGCAGTGCCAGGGTTTCCGTCCCAACTAATGAAAAACTGTTTTTT
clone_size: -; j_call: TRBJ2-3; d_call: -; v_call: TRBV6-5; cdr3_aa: CASSYTRDTQYF; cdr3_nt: TGTGCCAGCAGTTACACCCGGGATACGCAGTATTTT
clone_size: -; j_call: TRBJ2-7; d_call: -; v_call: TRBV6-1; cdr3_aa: CASSESVTYEQYF; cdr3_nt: TGTGCCAGCAGTGAATCGGTGACCTACGAGCAGTACTTC
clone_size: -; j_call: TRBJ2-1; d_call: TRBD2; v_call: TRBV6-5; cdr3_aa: CASSYSAGGSGEQFF; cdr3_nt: TGTGCCAGCAGTTACTCCGCGGGGGGGTCCGGTGAGCAGTTCTTC
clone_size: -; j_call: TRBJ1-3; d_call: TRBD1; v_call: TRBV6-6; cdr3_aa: CASSSGTGSGNTIYF; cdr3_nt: TGTGCCAGCAGTTCCGGGACAGGGTCTGGAAACACCATATATTTT
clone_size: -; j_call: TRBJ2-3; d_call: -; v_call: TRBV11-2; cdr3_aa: CASSRGTDTQYF; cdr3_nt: TGTGCCAGCAGCCGGGGGACAGATACGCAGTATTTT
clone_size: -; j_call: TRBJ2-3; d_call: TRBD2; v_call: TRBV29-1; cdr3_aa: CSVAGLADSSTDTQYF; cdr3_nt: TGCAGCGTTGCGGGACTAGCGGATAGTAGCACAGATACGCAGTATTTT
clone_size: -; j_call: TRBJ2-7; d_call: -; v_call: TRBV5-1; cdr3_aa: CASSPGGGLSSYEQYF; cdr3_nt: TGCGCCAGCAGCCCTGGAGGCGGACTCAGCTCCTACGAGCAGTACTTC
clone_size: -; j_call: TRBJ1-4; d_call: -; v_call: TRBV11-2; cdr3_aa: CASSPPRGRETNEKLFF; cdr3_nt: TGTGCCAGCAGCCCCCCCCGGGGGCGGGAAACTAATGAAAAACTGTTTTTT
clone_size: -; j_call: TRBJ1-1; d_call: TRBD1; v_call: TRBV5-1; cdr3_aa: CASSLSGQVPEAFF; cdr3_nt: TGCGCCAGCAGCTTGTCTGGACAGGTTCCTGAAGCTTTCTTT
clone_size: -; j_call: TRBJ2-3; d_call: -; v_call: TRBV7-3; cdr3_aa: CASSSTHTDTQYF; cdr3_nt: TGTGCCAGCAGCTCAACCCACACAGATACGCAGTATTTT
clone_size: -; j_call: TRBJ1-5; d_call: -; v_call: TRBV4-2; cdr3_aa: CASSQEGDSNQPQHF; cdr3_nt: TGTGCCAGCAGCCAAGAGGGGGATAGCAATCAGCCCCAGCATTTT
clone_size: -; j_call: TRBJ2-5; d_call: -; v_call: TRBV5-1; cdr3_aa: CASTRSWGAEETQYF; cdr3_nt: TGCGCCAGCACCCGCTCGTGGGGGGCCGAGGAGACCCAGTACTTC
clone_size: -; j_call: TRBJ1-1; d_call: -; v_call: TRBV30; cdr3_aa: CAWRRDTNTEAFF; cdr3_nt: TGTGCCTGGAGGCGGGACACTAACACTGAAGCTTTCTTT
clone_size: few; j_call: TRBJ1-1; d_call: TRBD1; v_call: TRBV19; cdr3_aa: CASSRGQDTEAFF; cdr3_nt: TGTGCCAGTAGTAGAGGACAGGACACTGAAGCTTTCTTT
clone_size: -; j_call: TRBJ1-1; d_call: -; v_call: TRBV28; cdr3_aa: CASSDLGPLTGAFF; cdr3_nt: TGTGCCAGCAGCGATCTTGGCCCTTTGACTGGGGCTTTCTTT
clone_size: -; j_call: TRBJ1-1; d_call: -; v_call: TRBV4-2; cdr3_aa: CASSQDSGRGEAFF; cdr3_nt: TGTGCCAGCAGCCAAGATTCGGGCAGGGGTGAAGCTTTCTTT